This TCR beta chain was sequenced in a study of blood T cell repertoires in COVID-19. About the study: The samples span acute and convalescent COVID-19 from the United States, Italy and Spain. Sample material is recorded as cDNA or gDNA derived from T cells, B-cell-depleted T cells, or PBMCs.

Germline-derived CDR1 and CDR2 are SNHLY and FYNNEI. The ends were cut back, 10 bases at V and 4 bases at J, with 6 bases in the middle. CDR3 length equals 10 residues. Per the authors' pipeline: Reference gene primer amplification in the assay estimated nucleated cell counts. The repertoire was sequenced with immunoSEQ multiplex PCR; TCRdb's copy has only in-frame clones and lacks some. V, J and clone size are taken as reported in that table, and D and trimming were inferred from the DNA itself. The sample consists of 95,000 to 120,000 clones, about 88% of them appearing once. The chain has TRBV2 and TRBJ2-3, with a weak D call TRBD2 (5 bases). The sequence was collected from an older woman who had recovered from COVID-19. Input material: peripheral blood. CDR3 DNA sequence: TGTGCCATGAGGGCAGATACGCAGTATTTT. Protein sequence: CAMRADTQYF. Full variable domain (missing parts from reference TRBV2 and TRBJ2-3): EPEVTQTPSHQVTQMGQEVILRCVPISNHLYFYWYRQILGQKVEFLVSFYNNEISEKSEIFDDQFSVERPDGSNFTLKIRSTKLEDSAMYFCAMRADTQYFGPGTRLTVL.